The 15 T cell receptor beta chains below come from one sample, sequenced in a study of early T cells in non-severe SARS-CoV-2 infection. TCRdb independently ran MiXCR on the 5' RACE reads; one entry per CDR3 protein. The table records roughly 63,000 distinct CDR3 sequences, around 13% of them present only once. The starting material was whole blood, obtained at baseline. The receptor set was obtained from an adult who was a healthcare worker with PCR-confirmed SARS-CoV-2 infection or an uninfected control (not recorded which). The donor label of this sample is uncertain.

The chain joins TRBV12-5 to TRBJ2-1, with TRBD1 identical over 7 bases. CDR1 LGHNT and CDR2 FRNRAP come from the germline V gene. This CDR3 region has 18 residues. The junction had 13 bases not matched to a gene; V was cut back by 0 bases and J by 5 bases. CDR3 nucleotides: TGTGCTAGTGGTTTGGTACTCTTCCGGGGACAGACCCACAATGAGCAGTTCTTC. It codes for CASGLVLFRGQTHNEQFF.

This clonotype was seen ten or more times. CDR3 region: CASSDQSGQETQYF. The CDR3 DNA reads TGTGCCAGCTCAGACCAGAGCGGGCAGGAGACCCAGTACTTC. The chain joins TRBV18 to TRBJ2-5; possible D gene TRBD2, 6 bases. The germline V and J ends were trimmed by 5 bases and 5 bases, with 15 bases remaining between them. The CDR3 is 14 amino acids. Germline V lookup: CDR1 KGHSH, CDR2 LQKENI.

This clonotype was found many times. J is TRBJ2-1 and V is TRBV19; maybe TRBD2 (6 bases). Between the trimmed V and J ends, which lost 9 bases and 8 bases, there was a span of 32 bases. Germline V gene data show CDR1 as LNHDA and CDR2 as SQIVND (reference sequence). The CDR3 length is 18 residues. CDR3 amino acids: CASRGGTHGFGPSDEQFF. The DNA for the CDR3 is TGTGCCAGCCGAGGAGGGACTCACGGATTTGGGCCCTCCGATGAGCAGTTCTTC.

A remark on this clonotype: A much bigger clone sits one base away, suggesting this may be a read error. V and J are TRBV10-3 and TRBJ2-3, with TRBD2 matching 7 bases. CDR1 and CDR2 (germline): ENHRY, SYGVKD. The CDR3 is 15 amino acids. The CDR3, as DNA: TGTGCCTTCAGATACTCTAGCGGTGGGACAGATACGCAGTATTTT. It specifies CAFRYSSGGTDTQYF.

This clonotype occurred many times. The rearrangement uses TRBV2 and TRBJ2-1, with D perhaps assigned TRBD1 or TRBD2 (5 bases each). Deletions cut 4 bases from V and 4 bases from J, with 14 bases between. The CDR3 is made up of 15 amino acids. In germline, CDR1 is SNHLY, CDR2 FYNNEI. Here the CDR3 DNA reads TGTGCCAGCAGTGGGGGCCGGGGCCCATACAATGAGCAGTTCTTC. This translates into CASSGGRGPYNEQFF.

The gene calls are TRBV5-1 and TRBJ2-3; 9 nucleotides agree with TRBD1. CDR1 SGHRS and CDR2 YFSETQ come from the germline V gene. V was clipped by 4 bases and J by 4 bases; unmatched bases: 4. The CDR3 contains 14 residues. The CDR3, as DNA: TGCGCCAGCAGCACCGGGACAGGGCCAGATACGCAGTATTTT. Protein: CASSTGTGPDTQYF.

The gene calls are TRBV12-3 or TRBV12-4 and TRBJ2-1, with TRBD2 as a possible D gene (6 bases). V was pared by 2 bases and J by 7 bases, with 12 bases between. This CDR3 has 14 amino acids. CDR3 protein: CASSLTGTQNEQFF. In DNA, the CDR3 is TGTGCCAGCAGTTTAACCGGGACTCAAAATGAGCAGTTCTTC.

As to this clonotype: A read error may account for a junction end that differs from germline. The chain recombines TRBV5-1 with TRBJ1-4; D not certain. The germline gives CDR1 SGHRS, CDR2 YFSETQ. This CDR3 has 14 residues. The CDR3 protein is CTSSEDGVNEKLFF. CDR3 DNA sequence: TGCACCAGCAGCGAAGACGGGGTTAATGAAAAACTGTTTTTT.

The chain couples TRBV18 to TRBJ1-6, with D possibly matching TRBD1 (5 bases). This CDR3 comprises 19 residues. Germline loops: CDR1 KGHSH, CDR2 LQKENI. V lost 2 bases and J 0 bases, leaving 17 bases between the germline ends. CDR3 sequence reads: CASSPSELGGSSYNSPLHF. The CDR3 DNA sequence: TGTGCCAGCTCACCAAGCGAATTGGGGGGGAGCTCCTATAATTCACCCCTCCACTTT.

The V gene is TRBV2, the J gene TRBJ2-7, with 11 bases matching TRBD1. With 5 bases clipped from V and 7 bases from J, the junction kept 7 bases outside the gene matches. Germline CDR1 SNHLY, CDR2 FYNNEI. This CDR3 region has 14 residues. CDR3 sequence reads: CASSITGTGGEQYV. DNA for the CDR3: TGTGCCAGCAGTATAACCGGGACAGGGGGGGAGCAGTACGTC.

This clonotype has only a few counts. The chain has TRBV12-3 or TRBV12-4 and TRBJ2-5, with 11 bases matching TRBD1. The length of the CDR3 is 14 residues. The ends lost 6 bases at V and 3 bases at J; junction bases unmatched: 3. This chain's CDR3 is CASRPGQGEETQYF. CDR3 nucleotides: TGTGCCAGCAGGCCGGGACAGGGGGAAGAGACCCAGTACTTC.

The chain has TRBV3-1 and TRBJ2-4; weak D call: TRBD1 (6 bases). The germline V and J ends were trimmed by 10 bases and 3 bases, with 16 bases remaining between them. Per germline, CDR1 LGHDT and CDR2 YNNKEL (reference sequence). This CDR3 spans 14 amino acids. Here the CDR3 reads CATGTGIGKNIQYF. CDR3 nucleotide sequence: TGTGCCACCGGCACAGGGATCGGCAAAAACATTCAGTACTTC.

Comment on this clonotype: One end of the junction does not line up with germline, which may come from a read error. The V gene is TRBV15, the J gene TRBJ2-3; 9 nucleotides align to TRBD2. Per germline, CDR1 LNHNV and CDR2 YYDKDF (reference sequence). The CDR3 contains 17 residues. The CDR3 reads CATSRDLASGITDTQCF. The CDR3, as DNA: TGTGCCACCAGCAGAGATTTGGCTAGCGGGATCACAGATACGCAGTGTTTT.

The chain joins TRBV7-9 to TRBJ1-1; D might be TRBD1 (6 bases). The V gene lost 6 bases and the J gene lost 8 bases, with 13 bases spanning the gap. In germline, CDR1 is SEHNR, CDR2 FQNEAQ (reference sequence). This CDR3 comprises 12 residues. The CDR3 DNA sequence: TGTGCCAGCAGACCTAATACAGGGGAAGCTTTCTTT. Translated: CASRPNTGEAFF.

This clonotype has more than one count but fewer than ten. The chain recombines TRBV4-2 with TRBJ2-3; D perhaps matches TRBD2 (6 bases). V lost 2 bases to trimming and J lost 5 bases, with 8 bases between them. The germline V gene has CDR1 LGHNA and CDR2 YNFKEQ. The CDR3 sequence is 13 residues long. The CDR3 reads CASSQRGGDTQYF. The DNA for the CDR3 is TGTGCCAGCAGCCAAAGGGGAGGAGATACGCAGTATTTT.